These 2 T cell receptor beta chains share one sample of origin, sequenced in a study of blood T cell repertoires in COVID-19 (dated by TCRdb to 2018 to 2021). Library method: the immunoSEQ multiplex PCR assay. TCRdb obtained this table from immuneACCESS and retained in-frame rearrangements with V and J assigned. These tables miss some clones; where compared with another copy, unresolved V genes account for less than half of the shortfall, and the remainder is unexplained. In all, the sample holds about 330,000 clones, and about 90% of those were seen once. The top ten clonotypes cover approximately 5% of the sample. Material: PBMCs or T cells enriched from blood (not recorded which). These receptors all come from a woman aged 30 to 39 who had recovered from COVID-19.

The chain employs TRBV11-2 and TRBJ2-1; D remains unclear. The CDR3 is 14 amino acids. Germline CDR1 and CDR2: SGHAT and FQNNGV. The V end lost 1 base, the J end lost 8 bases, and 12 bases lay between the germline ends. CDR3 loop: CASSLVGRFHEQFF. For the CDR3, the DNA is TGTGCCAGCAGCTTAGTGGGCAGGTTCCATGAGCAGTTCTTC.

The rearrangement uses TRBV7-2 and TRBJ2-6; D call uncertain. V lost 2 bases to trimming and J lost 1 base, with 6 bases between them. The CDR3 spans 15 residues. Germline assignment: CDR1 SGHTA and CDR2 FQGNSA. Here the CDR3 reads CASSLLRSGANVLTF. The CDR3 DNA reads TGTGCCAGCAGCTTACTGAGGTCTGGGGCCAACGTCCTGACTTTC.